A single sample gave rise to the 21 T cell receptor beta chains below, sequenced in a study of blood T cell repertoires in COVID-19. Some clones are missing from TCRdb's copy, which holds only in-frame ones; the method was immunoSEQ multiplex PCR. The sample includes around 300,000 clones, 80% to 90% seen only once; the top ten take approximately 5%. The specimen was PBMCs or T cells enriched from blood (not recorded which). These receptors originate from a young woman who had recovered from COVID-19.

The CDR3 nucleotides are TGCGCCAGCAGCCGCCCCGAGTCGGGCTATGGCTACACCTTC. It encodes CASSRPESGYGYTF. V and J are TRBV4-1 and TRBJ1-2; no clear D. The length of the CDR3 is 14 residues. Germline CDR1 is MGHRA and CDR2 is YSYEKL. V was shortened by 4 bases and J by 4 bases, with 13 bases between the two germline ends.

The V call is TRBV18, the J call TRBJ1-1; a weak D match, TRBD1 (5 bases). The V and J ends lost 0 bases and 2 bases respectively, with 10 bases between them. This CDR3 has 15 amino acids. CDR1 and CDR2 (germline): KGHSH, LQKENI. This chain's CDR3 is CASSPPGRGNTEAFF. As DNA, the CDR3 is TGTGCCAGCTCACCACCGGGTAGGGGAAACACTGAAGCTTTCTTT.

This CDR3 is CASSLGLAGGRTGELFF. CDR3 coding DNA: TGTGCCAGCAGCCTAGGACTAGCGGGGGGGCGGACCGGGGAGCTGTTTTTT. This chain uses TRBV11-2 with TRBJ2-2; 15 positions agree with TRBD2. The germline V gene encodes CDR1 SGHAT and CDR2 FQNNGV. The J segment lost 5 bases and the V segment lost 5 bases, leaving 6 bases of the junction unmatched. The CDR3 length is 17 residues.

V usage is TRBV5-4 and J usage is TRBJ1-2; 10 bases fit TRBD1. Unmatched junction bases numbered 11, after V lost 4 bases and J lost 8 bases. Germline lookup yields CDR1 SGHNT and CDR2 YYREEE (reference sequence). The CDR3 is made up of 15 amino acids. As DNA, the CDR3 is TGTGCCAGCAGCCGACAGGGGGCCGGGCCCGGGGGCTACACCTTC. Its translation is CASSRQGAGPGGYTF.

V and J are TRBV30 and TRBJ1-2, with 10 bases that match TRBD1. CDR3 size: 15 residues. CDR1 is GTSNPN and CDR2 is SVGIG in the germline V gene (reference sequence). V shed 2 bases and J 4 bases; nucleotides not matched to a gene: 7. CDR3 bases: TGTGCCTGGAGTAAGGACAGGGGGGTTACCTATGGCTACACCTTC. It codes for CAWSKDRGVTYGYTF.

The chain uses TRBV3-1 (or the pseudogene TRBV3-2) and TRBJ1-5; the match to TRBD1 covers 7 bases. Losses at the gene ends were 4 bases for V and 4 bases for J; bases not matched to a gene: 22. The CDR3 runs 20 residues. Germline CDR1 is LGHDT and CDR2 is YNNKEL (reference sequence). The CDR3 nucleotides read TGTGCCAGCAGCCCAGCGGACAGGAACCAAGGAATTTCTCTGAATCAGCCCCAGCATTTT. The encoded protein is CASSPADRNQGISLNQPQHF.

The chain employs TRBV5-1 and TRBJ1-4; 11 positions match TRBD1. Germline assignment: CDR1 SGHRS and CDR2 YFSETQ. Trimming removed 5 bases from V and 5 bases from J; junction bases left unmatched: 8. This CDR3 is 16 amino acids long. CDR3 DNA: TGCGCCAGCAGGGATGGGGACAGGGGGTTGAATGAAAAACTGTTTTTT. This translates into CASRDGDRGLNEKLFF.

The chain combines TRBV7-9 with TRBJ2-3; TRBD1 matches at 8 bases. This CDR3 has 15 residues. V gave up 2 bases and J gave up 1 base; unmatched junction bases: 2. CDR1 is SEHNR, CDR2 FQNEAQ, per germline (reference sequence). Written as DNA, the CDR3 is TGTGCCAGCAGCTTAATGGACAGGGGCACAGATACGCAGTATTTT. Protein: CASSLMDRGTDTQYF. The full variable domain, rest sourced from reference TRBV7-9 and TRBJ2-3, is DTGVSQNPRHKITKRGQNVTFRCDPISEHNRLYWYRQTLGQGPEFLTYFQNEAQLEKSRLLSDRFSAERPKGSFSTLEIQRTEQGDSAMYLCASSLMDRGTDTQYFGPGTRLTVL.

The chain employs TRBV4-2 and TRBJ1-6, with 10 bases that match TRBD1. Unmatched junction bases numbered 5, after V lost 1 base and J lost 2 bases. The CDR3 runs to 18 residues. Germline CDR1 LGHNA, CDR2 YNFKEQ. The CDR3 DNA follows: TGTGCCAGCAGCCAAGTTAGGACAGGGGGGGCCTATAATTCACCCCTCCACTTT. Its translation: CASSQVRTGGAYNSPLHF.

The chain joins TRBV4-3 to TRBJ2-1; D possibly corresponds to TRBD2 (5 bases). Trimming left V 0 bases short and J 8 bases short, with 8 bases between. From germline, CDR1 is LGHNA and CDR2 YSLEER. The CDR3 sequence is 13 residues long. In DNA, the CDR3 is TGCGCCAGCAGCCAAGACTCGGAGGATGAGCAGTTCTTC. Encoded protein: CASSQDSEDEQFF.

The rearrangement joins TRBV28 to TRBJ2-3; TRBD1 matches at 8 bases. Trimming took 6 bases from V and 2 from J; bases not matched to a gene: 4. The CDR3 length is 14 residues. From germline, CDR1 is MDHEN and CDR2 SYDVKM. CDR3 DNA sequence: TGTGCCAGCAGCCTGGACAGGGTCACAGATACGCAGTATTTT. Protein sequence: CASSLDRVTDTQYF.

The V gene is TRBV19, the J gene TRBJ1-5; 8 bases are a match to TRBD1. Germline-derived CDR1 and CDR2 are LNHDA and SQIVND (reference sequence). The CDR3 loop spans 15 amino acids. After removal of 3 bases from V and 4 bases from J, the junction contained 5 bases not matched to a gene. This chain's CDR3 is CASSIRTGTNQPQHF. Here the CDR3 DNA reads TGTGCCAGTAGTATTCGGACAGGGACAAATCAGCCCCAGCATTTT.

The rearrangement joins TRBV5-1 to TRBJ2-7, with 8 bases lining up with TRBD1. Trimming cost V 3 bases and J 3 bases; bases outside gene matches: 11. Germline V gene data show CDR1 as SGHRS and CDR2 as YFSETQ. This CDR3 region has 16 residues. The CDR3 here is CASSSYRFDRGYEQYF. The DNA of the CDR3 is TGCGCCAGCAGCTCCTATCGATTCGACAGGGGCTACGAGCAGTACTTC.

The chain couples TRBV27 to TRBJ2-1; TRBD1 agrees at 11 bases. Trimming took 5 bases from V and 14 from J; bases not matched to a gene: 8. The CDR3 runs to 13 residues. Germline values: CDR1 MNHEY, CDR2 SMNVEV (reference sequence). This CDR3 reads CASSVDRGQWEFF. In DNA, the CDR3 is TGTGCCAGCAGTGTGGACAGGGGGCAGTGGGAGTTCTTC.

The J gene is TRBJ1-1, the V gene TRBV19; D is perhaps TRBD1 (6 bases). The CDR3 is made up of 13 amino acids. Between the trimmed V and J ends, which lost 1 base and 11 bases, there was a span of 14 bases. Germline CDR1 reads LNHDA; CDR2 reads SQIVND (reference sequence). The CDR3, as DNA: TGTGCCAGTAGTATAGCCCGGCGGGGGCAGGCTTTCTTT. It yields the protein CASSIARRGQAFF.

In the case of this clone: Other DNA sequences in this specimen translate into the identical CDR3. The rearrangement uses TRBV27 and TRBJ1-2; 8 nucleotides agree with TRBD1. The CDR3 has 13 residues. The germline gives CDR1 MNHEY, CDR2 SMNVEV (reference sequence). V lost 2 bases, J lost 4 bases, and 0 bases stayed unmatched. The DNA of the CDR3 is TGTGCCAGCAGTTTAGGACAGGGCTATGGCTACACCTTC. It translates to CASSLGQGYGYTF.

The chain carries TRBV9 and TRBJ1-4, with 7 bases fitting TRBD1. With V trimmed by 0 bases and J by 4 bases, 3 bases remained unmatched. This CDR3 has 15 amino acids. CDR1 SGDLS and CDR2 YYNGEE come from the germline V gene. The CDR3 protein is CASSVGGQINEKLFF. The CDR3 nucleotides are TGTGCCAGCAGCGTAGGGGGACAGATTAATGAAAAACTGTTTTTT.

CDR3 amino acids: CASSMGQTQPQHF. In nucleotides, the CDR3 is TGTGCCAGCAGTATGGGACAGACGCAGCCCCAGCATTTT. The chain carries TRBV6-6 and TRBJ1-5; 7 bases map to TRBD1. Trimming cost V 5 bases and J 7 bases; bases outside gene matches: 5. In germline, CDR1 is MNHNY, CDR2 SVGAGI (reference sequence). The CDR3 is 13 amino acids.

V gene TRBV5-1 combines with J gene TRBJ2-3; 11 bases map to TRBD2. The germline CDR1 and CDR2 sequences are SGHRS and YFSETQ. V lost 2 bases, J lost 6 bases, and 2 bases stayed unmatched. This CDR3 spans 14 amino acids. CDR3: CASSFASGGDTQYF. DNA for the CDR3: TGCGCCAGCAGCTTTGCTAGCGGGGGGGATACGCAGTATTTT.

This chain joins TRBV19 and TRBJ1-6, with unresolved D. V shed 4 bases and J shed 9 bases, with 16 bases lying between them. This CDR3 is 15 amino acids long. In germline, CDR1 is LNHDA, CDR2 SQIVND (reference sequence). For the CDR3, the DNA is TGTGCCAGTAGTACTCAAAGGGCCGAGGGTTCACCCCTCCACTTT. Its translation: CASSTQRAEGSPLHF.

V and J are TRBV5-6 and TRBJ1-2; tentatively, D is TRBD1 (6 bases). Trimming left V 4 bases short and J 4 bases short, with 17 bases between. CDR3 size: 15 residues. Germline V gives CDR1 SGHDT, CDR2 YYEEEE. The CDR3 loop is CASSPATGNSYGYTF. The CDR3, as DNA: TGTGCCAGCAGCCCGGCGACAGGAAACTCCTATGGCTACACCTTC.